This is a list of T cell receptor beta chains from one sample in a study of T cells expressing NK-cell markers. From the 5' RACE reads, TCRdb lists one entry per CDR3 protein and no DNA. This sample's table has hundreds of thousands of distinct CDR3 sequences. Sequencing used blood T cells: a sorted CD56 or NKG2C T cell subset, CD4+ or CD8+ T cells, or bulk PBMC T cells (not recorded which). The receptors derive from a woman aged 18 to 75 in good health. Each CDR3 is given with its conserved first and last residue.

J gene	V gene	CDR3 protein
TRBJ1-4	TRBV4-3	CASSHTSEGLGSEKLFF
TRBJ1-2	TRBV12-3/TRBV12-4	CASSLGQLSGGYTF
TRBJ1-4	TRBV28	CATLTGGEKLFF
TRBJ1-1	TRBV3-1	CASSQEQVTEAFF
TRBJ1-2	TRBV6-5	CASSQQGYGYTF
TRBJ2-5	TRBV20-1	CSAMELGRAGEETQYF
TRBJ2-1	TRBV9	CASSVEGSHSNEQFF
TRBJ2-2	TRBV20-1	CSAVSGKGTGELFF
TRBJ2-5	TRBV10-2	CASSVTPPPAETQYF
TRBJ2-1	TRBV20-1	CSAIRSGGAYNEQFF
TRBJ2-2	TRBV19	CASSWGSPSSGELFF
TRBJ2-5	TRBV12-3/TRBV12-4	CASSPSSGSVMETQYF
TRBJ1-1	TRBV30	CAWTPWGRRDTEAFF
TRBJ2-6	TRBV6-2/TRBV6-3	CASSGTAPAGANVLTF
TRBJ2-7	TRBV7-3	CASSPRGVNEQYF
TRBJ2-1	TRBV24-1	CATRAGGIYNEQFF